Presented here are 7 T cell receptor beta chains from one specimen sequenced in a study of shared clonotypes between healthy human individuals. The repertoire was sequenced with immunoSEQ multiplex PCR; TCRdb's copy has only in-frame clones and lacks some. The table has 780,000 or so clones, approximately 77% seen once; the top ten hold more than 1.5%. The sequenced sample was memory CD4+ T cells sorted from blood. The subset is: CD45RA-negative fraction. These TCRs come from a woman in her 30s in good health.

V and J are TRBV7-9 and TRBJ2-4; 15 positions agree with TRBD2. The V gene's germline CDR1 is SEHNR and CDR2 FQNEAQ (reference sequence). There are 18 residues in the CDR3. Unmatched junction bases numbered 6, after V lost 6 bases and J lost 0 bases. The CDR3 nucleotides are TGTGCCAGCAGTCCGGGACTAGCGGGAGGAATAGCCAAAAACATTCAGTACTTC. Residues: CASSPGLAGGIAKNIQYF.

This clone has more than one count but fewer than ten. The chain uses TRBV10-2 and TRBJ2-7; maybe TRBD2 (6 bases). The V end lost 8 bases, the J end lost 1 base, and 12 bases lay between the germline ends. This CDR3 spans 13 amino acids. The V gene's germline CDR1 is WSHSY and CDR2 SAAADI. The DNA for the CDR3 is TGCGCCAGCCGCCTAGCGCAGTCCTACGAGCAGTACTTC. As protein: CASRLAQSYEQYF.

The rearrangement links TRBV19 to TRBJ2-7; maybe TRBD1 (5 bases). The V end lost 5 bases, the J end lost 2 bases, and 13 bases lay between the germline ends. The CDR3 covers 14 residues. From germline, CDR1 is LNHDA and CDR2 SQIVND (reference sequence). The DNA of the CDR3 is TGTGCCAGTAGTTCTTACACAGGTACCTACGAGCAGTACTTC. Amino acid sequence: CASSSYTGTYEQYF.

The chain employs TRBV18 and TRBJ2-3; 10 bases fit TRBD2. Losses at the gene ends were 4 bases for V and 1 base for J; bases not matched to a gene: 2. This CDR3 has 15 residues. In germline, CDR1 is KGHSH, CDR2 LQKENI. This CDR3 is CASSLGTSGTDTQYF. The CDR3 nucleotides are TGTGCCAGCTCACTCGGGACTAGCGGCACAGATACGCAGTATTTT.

The chain links TRBV28 to TRBJ2-1; D assignment may be TRBD1 or TRBD2 (6 bases each). CDR1 is MDHEN, CDR2 SYDVKM, per germline. V was shortened by 2 bases and J by 7 bases, with 18 bases between the two germline ends. The CDR3 is made up of 16 amino acids. The CDR3 DNA reads TGTGCCAGCAGTTTAGTCACGGGGGCAACCGGGAATGAGCAGTTCTTC. This gives the protein CASSLVTGATGNEQFF.

This clone was detected once. The same CDR3 also results from other DNA sequences found in this sample. The chain joins TRBV18 to TRBJ2-5, with no clear D. CDR1 is KGHSH and CDR2 is LQKENI in the germline V gene. The CDR3 extends over 13 amino acids. V lost 6 bases, J lost 1 base, and 9 bases lay in between. CDR3 sequence: CASSPTAQETQYF. CDR3 bases: TGTGCCAGCTCCCCAACTGCCCAAGAGACCCAGTACTTC.

The rearrangement uses TRBV10-3 and TRBJ1-2; possible D gene TRBD1, 5 bases. V lost 10 bases to trimming and J lost 4 bases, with 16 bases between them. CDR1 and CDR2 (germline): ENHRY, SYGVKD. CDR3 length: 13 amino acids. CDR3 region: CATVGQGVYGYTF. CDR3 DNA sequence: TGTGCCACAGTGGGGCAGGGTGTCTATGGCTACACCTTC.